The clone carrying this T cell receptor (beta chain) was seen a handful of times. CDR1 is SEHNR, CDR2 FQNEAQ, per germline (reference sequence). The V gene end was trimmed by 5 bases and the J gene end by 2 bases; junction bases not matched to a gene: 4. CDR3 length equals 15 residues. This sample was taken from a study of T cells in Graves' hyperthyroidism and ophthalmopathy. Amplification yielded TCR beta CDR3 regions, with RNA transcripts as the source. The primer set for the first-round RT-PCR of the TCR CDR3 was HTBI. MiXCR, applied by TCRdb to the multiplex PCR reads, yields one record per CDR3 protein. The repertoire includes around 600,000 distinct CDR3 sequences, approximately 16% of them detected once, and 2.5% to 4% sits in the top ten.

The J gene is TRBJ2-1, the V gene TRBV7-9; 9 nucleotides align to TRBD1. This receptor was identified in a middle-aged woman with Graves' ophthalmopathy. Sequenced input: blood. DNA for the CDR3: TGTGCCAGCAGCCGACGGGACAGGGCCTACAATGAGCAGTTCTTC. Translated: CASSRRDRAYNEQFF.